One and the same sample provided the 23 T cell receptor beta chains below, sequenced in a study of shared clonotypes between healthy human individuals. Libraries were prepared by immunoSEQ multiplex PCR; TCRdb keeps only in-frame clonotypes and omits some of them. This table has over 2 million clones, approximately 94% appearing once. In the naive CD8 group, cells lacked CD45RO and were positively selected for CCR7, so terminally differentiated effector memory CD45RA+ cells were left out. The sample taken for sequencing was naive CD8+ T cells sorted from blood. The source of these receptors is a man aged 18 to 30 in good health.

The genes are TRBV27 and TRBJ2-1; D gene unclear. The germline gives CDR1 MNHEY, CDR2 SMNVEV (reference sequence). Trimming left V 11 bases short and J 8 bases short, with 7 bases between. This CDR3 has 9 residues. CDR3 bases: TGTGCCCCAACGGATGAGCAGTTCTTC. Its translation is CAPTDEQFF.

With respect to this clone: Other DNA sequences in the sample encode the same CDR3. This chain links TRBV6-1 with TRBJ2-7; TRBD2 matches 8 bases. Germline values: CDR1 MNHNS, CDR2 SASEGT. The CDR3 is made up of 15 amino acids. Germline trimming cut 1 base from V and 1 base from J; bases unmatched to any gene: 3. The CDR3 region has the DNA TGTGCCAGCAGTGAAGGTAGCGGGGTATCCTACGAGCAGTACTTC. It encodes CASSEGSGVSYEQYF.

This rearrangement joins TRBV5-6 to TRBJ2-7; 7 bases line up with TRBD1. CDR1 is SGHDT and CDR2 is YYEEEE in the germline V gene. The CDR3 consists of 16 residues. J gave up 3 bases and V 4 bases, and 13 bases lay outside the gene matches. This CDR3 reads CASSRLLRDRLYEQYF. Written as DNA, the CDR3 is TGTGCCAGCAGCCGCCTACTACGGGACAGACTCTACGAGCAGTACTTC.

The chain has TRBV5-1 and TRBJ1-1; TRBD1 is a possible D gene (5 bases). The V end lost 0 bases, the J end lost 3 bases, and 12 bases lay between the germline ends. Germline CDR1 is SGHRS and CDR2 is YFSETQ. The CDR3 has 15 residues. The DNA for the CDR3 is TGCGCCAGCAGCTTGGTTTTGGGGCGCGACACTGAAGCTTTCTTT. Residues: CASSLVLGRDTEAFF.

CDR3: CASTLRAGGQGNEQFF. The CDR3 region has the DNA TGTGCCAGCACCCTCCGGGCGGGGGGGCAAGGAAATGAGCAGTTCTTC. The genes are TRBV7-9 and TRBJ2-1; 9 bases agree with TRBD2. This CDR3 has 16 amino acids. V lost 7 bases to trimming and J lost 7 bases; unmatched junction nucleotides: 14. Germline-derived CDR1 and CDR2 are SEHNR and FQNEAQ (reference sequence).

V usage is TRBV10-3 and J usage is TRBJ1-1; D ambiguous. The V and J ends lost 3 bases and 2 bases respectively, with 19 bases between them. The CDR3 is made up of 17 amino acids. Per the germline V gene, CDR1 is ENHRY and CDR2 is SYGVKD. CDR3 nucleotide sequence: TGTGCCATCAGTGAACGAGGCTCCGGGCTACCCAACACTGAAGCTTTCTTT. Encoded protein: CAISERGSGLPNTEAFF.

The chain combines TRBV5-1 with TRBJ2-7; maybe TRBD2 (5 bases). Germline V lookup: CDR1 SGHRS, CDR2 YFSETQ. The length of the CDR3 is 15 residues. The V end was cut by 3 bases, the J end by 3 bases, with 16 bases between. The CDR3 coding sequence is TGCGCCAGCAGCTCTGCCTCCACGGGGATCTACGAGCAGTACTTC. Its protein product is CASSSASTGIYEQYF.

This clone was seen a handful of times. This chain joins TRBV2 and TRBJ2-5, with 12 bases fitting TRBD2. This CDR3 spans 16 amino acids. The V segment lost 2 bases and the J segment 0 bases; nucleotides outside the gene matches: 1. Germline V gene sequence: CDR1 SNHLY, CDR2 FYNNEI. CDR3 in amino acids: CASSEWTSGDQETQYF. The CDR3 DNA follows: TGTGCCAGCAGTGAATGGACTAGCGGGGACCAAGAGACCCAGTACTTC.

The gene calls are TRBV5-1 and TRBJ1-2; D possibly corresponds to TRBD1 (5 bases). The germline gives CDR1 SGHRS, CDR2 YFSETQ. This CDR3 contains 10 residues. For the CDR3, the DNA is TGCGCGGGGGGAACCTATGGCTACACCTTC. It yields the protein CAGGTYGYTF.

This chain uses TRBV19 with TRBJ1-1; perhaps TRBD1 as D (6 bases). There are 13 residues in the CDR3. In germline, CDR1 is LNHDA, CDR2 SQIVND (reference sequence). Deletions cut 6 bases from V and 3 bases from J, with 11 bases between. In DNA form, the CDR3 reads TGTGCCAGTAGCAGGGGAGGGGACACTGAAGCTTTCTTT. It is translated as CASSRGGDTEAFF. The whole variable domain, filled in from reference TRBV19 and TRBJ1-1, reads DGGITQSPKYLFRKEGQNVTLSCEQNLNHDAMYWYRQDPGQGLRLIYYSQIVNDFQKGDIAEGYSVSREKKESFPLTVTSAQKNPTAFYLCASSRGGDTEAFFGQGTRLTVV.

The J gene is TRBJ2-6, the V gene TRBV19; no clear D. The length of the CDR3 is 15 residues. Germline V gene data show CDR1 as LNHDA and CDR2 as SQIVND (reference sequence). Trimming removed 7 bases at V and 2 bases at J, with 12 bases between. The CDR3 DNA sequence: TGTGCCAGTACCATGTTATGGGCTGGGGCCAACGTCCTGACTTTC. Protein sequence: CASTMLWAGANVLTF.

This chain links TRBV5-6 with TRBJ2-3; TRBD2 might be the D (5 bases). Germline CDR1 SGHDT, CDR2 YYEEEE. Trimming took off 3 bases at V and 2 bases at J, with 13 bases between the two ends. This CDR3 comprises 15 residues. The CDR3 loop reads CASSSKRFFTDTQYF. The CDR3 bases are TGTGCCAGCAGCTCCAAGCGGTTCTTCACAGATACGCAGTATTTT.

The chain has TRBV29-1 and TRBJ2-5; D gene ambiguous. Germline V gives CDR1 SQVTM, CDR2 ANQGSEA. The CDR3 extends over 9 amino acids. The germline V and J ends were trimmed by 6 bases and 9 bases, with 8 bases remaining between them. The CDR3 region has the DNA TGCAGCGTGAGCCATCCCCAGTACTTC. Amino acid sequence: CSVSHPQYF.

The chain has TRBV14 and TRBJ2-1; 9 nucleotides agree with TRBD2. The ends lost 0 bases at V and 9 bases at J; junction bases unmatched: 9. The CDR3 has 16 residues. Germline V CDR1 and CDR2: SGHDN, FVKESK. The CDR3: CASSQDGSGRLAEQFF. CDR3 nucleotides: TGTGCCAGCAGCCAAGACGGTAGCGGGAGATTAGCTGAGCAGTTCTTC.

V is TRBV4-3 and J is TRBJ1-2; maybe TRBD1 (5 bases). The germline CDR1 and CDR2 sequences are LGHNA and YSLEER. V was shortened by 1 base and J by 5 bases, with 17 bases between the two germline ends. This CDR3 comprises 16 residues. CDR3 protein: CASSQGVRAGGYGYTF. The CDR3 bases are TGCGCCAGCAGCCAAGGGGTCAGGGCGGGAGGGTATGGCTACACCTTC.

The chain has TRBV5-1 and TRBJ1-5; TRBD1 aligns across 10 bases. Germline CDR1 reads SGHRS; CDR2 reads YFSETQ. The CDR3 runs to 16 residues. The J segment lost 5 bases and the V segment lost 4 bases, leaving 9 bases of the junction unmatched. CDR3 sequence: CASSLYAGQGHQPQHF. The DNA of the CDR3 is TGCGCCAGCAGCCTATATGCGGGACAGGGGCATCAGCCCCAGCATTTT.

This sequence joins TRBV10-2 and TRBJ1-1, with D unresolved. This CDR3 is 15 amino acids long. Germline V gene lookup returns CDR1 WSHSY and CDR2 SAAADI. The V end lost 1 base, the J end lost 4 bases, and 13 bases lay between the germline ends. CDR3: CASSEYGVGGTEAFF. The CDR3 bases are TGCGCCAGCAGTGAGTATGGGGTTGGTGGCACTGAAGCTTTCTTT.

V is TRBV27 and J is TRBJ2-2, with D perhaps TRBD1 or TRBD2 (5 bases each). CDR1 MNHEY and CDR2 SMNVEV come from the germline V gene (reference sequence). CDR3 size: 16 residues. Between the trimmed V and J ends, which lost 0 bases and 7 bases, there was a span of 15 bases. CDR3 bases: TGTGCCAGCAGTTTATCGGGGACCCTTTTAAGCGGGGAGCTGTTTTTT. This translates into CASSLSGTLLSGELFF.

This clone showed up just once. J is TRBJ2-3 and V is TRBV4-3; no definite D call. This CDR3 contains 15 residues. V gave up 1 base and J gave up 0 bases, with 8 bases separating them. Germline-derived CDR1 and CDR2 are LGHNA and YSLEER. CDR3 amino acids: CASSQGWVSTDTQYF. As DNA, the CDR3 is TGCGCCAGCAGCCAAGGTTGGGTGAGCACAGATACGCAGTATTTT.

V usage is TRBV4-1 and J usage is TRBJ1-2; 7 positions agree with TRBD1. This CDR3 spans 13 amino acids. CDR1 MGHRA and CDR2 YSYEKL come from the germline V gene. The trim removed 1 base at V and 11 bases at J, leaving 7 bases unmatched. The CDR3 loop is CASSQVYQGGYTF. The CDR3 region has the DNA TGCGCCAGCAGCCAAGTGTATCAGGGGGGATACACCTTC.

The V and J genes are TRBV5-1 and TRBJ2-1; weak D call: TRBD2 (5 bases). This CDR3 has 15 residues. The germline gives CDR1 SGHRS, CDR2 YFSETQ. The V gene lost 4 bases and the J gene lost 2 bases, with 13 bases spanning the gap. The CDR3 DNA reads TGCGCCAGCAGCAGGTCCAGCGGCACCTACAATGAGCAGTTCTTC. Translated, it gives CASSRSSGTYNEQFF.

V and J are TRBV6-5 and TRBJ1-5; TRBD1 might be the D (6 bases). Germline lookup yields CDR1 MNHEY and CDR2 SVGAGI. Trimming cost V 0 bases and J 2 bases, with 11 bases left between them. The CDR3 contains 16 residues. This chain's CDR3 is CASSYSRGQGNQPQHF. DNA for the CDR3: TGTGCCAGCAGTTACTCCCGGGGGCAGGGCAATCAGCCCCAGCATTTT.

The V call is TRBV2, the J call TRBJ2-3; 14 positions match TRBD2. Trimming cost V 2 bases and J 1 base; bases outside gene matches: 5. This CDR3 has 18 residues. The germline V gene encodes CDR1 SNHLY and CDR2 FYNNEI. CDR3 sequence reads: CASSERLAGGRGTDTQYF. The DNA of the CDR3 is TGTGCCAGCAGTGAAAGACTAGCGGGGGGGCGGGGCACAGATACGCAGTATTTT.